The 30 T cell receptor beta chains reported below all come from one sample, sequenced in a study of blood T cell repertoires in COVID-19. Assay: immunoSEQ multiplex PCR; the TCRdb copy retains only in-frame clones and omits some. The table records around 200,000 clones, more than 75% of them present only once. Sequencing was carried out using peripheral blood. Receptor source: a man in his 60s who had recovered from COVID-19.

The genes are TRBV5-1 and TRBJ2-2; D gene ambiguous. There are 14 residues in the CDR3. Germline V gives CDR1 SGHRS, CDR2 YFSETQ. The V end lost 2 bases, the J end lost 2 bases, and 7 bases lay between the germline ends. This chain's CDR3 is CASSFLLNTGELFF. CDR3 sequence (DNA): TGCGCCAGCAGCTTTCTGTTAAACACCGGGGAGCTGTTTTTT.

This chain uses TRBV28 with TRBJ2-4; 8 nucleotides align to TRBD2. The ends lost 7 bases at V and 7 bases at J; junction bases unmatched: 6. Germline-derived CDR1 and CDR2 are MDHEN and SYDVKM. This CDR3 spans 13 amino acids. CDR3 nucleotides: TGTGCCAGCACCACCGGGGGGGACAACATTCAGTACTTC. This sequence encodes CASTTGGDNIQYF.

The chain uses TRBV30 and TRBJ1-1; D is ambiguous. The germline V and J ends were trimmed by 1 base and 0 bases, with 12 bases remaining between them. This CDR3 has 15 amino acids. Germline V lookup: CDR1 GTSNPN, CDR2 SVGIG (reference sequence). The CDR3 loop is CAWSAAGSLNTEAFF. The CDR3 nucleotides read TGTGCCTGGAGTGCTGCTGGCTCCTTGAACACTGAAGCTTTCTTT.

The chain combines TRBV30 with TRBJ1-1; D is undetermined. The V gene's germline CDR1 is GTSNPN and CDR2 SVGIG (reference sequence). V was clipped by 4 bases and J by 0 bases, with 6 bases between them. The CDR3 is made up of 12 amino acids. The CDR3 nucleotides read TGTGCCTGGATAGCCCTGAACACTGAAGCTTTCTTT. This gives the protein CAWIALNTEAFF.

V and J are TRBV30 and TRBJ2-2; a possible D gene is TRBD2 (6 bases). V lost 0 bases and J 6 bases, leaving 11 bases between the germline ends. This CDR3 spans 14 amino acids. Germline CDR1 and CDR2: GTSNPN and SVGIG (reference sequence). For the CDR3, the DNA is TGTGCCTGGAGTGTACCCGGGAGTCCCGGGGAGCTGTTTTTT. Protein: CAWSVPGSPGELFF.

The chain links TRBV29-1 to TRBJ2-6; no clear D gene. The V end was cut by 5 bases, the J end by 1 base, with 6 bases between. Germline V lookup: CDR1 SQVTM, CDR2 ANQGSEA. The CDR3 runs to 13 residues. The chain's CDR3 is CSVMTSGANVLTF. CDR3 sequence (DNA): TGCAGCGTTATGACTTCTGGGGCCAACGTCCTGACTTTC. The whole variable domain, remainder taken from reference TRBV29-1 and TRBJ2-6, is SAVISQKPSRDICQRGTSLTIQCQVDSQVTMMFWYRQQPGQSLTLIATANQGSEATYESGFVIDKFPISRPNLTFSTLTVSNMSPEDSSIYLCSVMTSGANVLTFGAGSRLTVL.

The CDR3 spells CASSLGSGGRPYEQYF. CDR3 coding DNA: TGTGCCAGCAGCTTAGGGTCAGGGGGCCGCCCTTACGAGCAGTACTTC. This rearrangement joins TRBV7-8 to TRBJ2-7, with 8 bases matching TRBD1. CDR1 and CDR2 from the germline V gene are SGHVS and FQNEAQ. V dropped 1 base and J dropped 4; count of bases not matched to a gene: 9. This CDR3 comprises 16 residues.

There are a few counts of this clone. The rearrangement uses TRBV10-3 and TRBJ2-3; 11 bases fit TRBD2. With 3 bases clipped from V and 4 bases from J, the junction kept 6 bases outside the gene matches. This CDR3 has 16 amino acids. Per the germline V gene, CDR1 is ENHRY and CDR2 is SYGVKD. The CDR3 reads CAISDLAGGAPDTQYF. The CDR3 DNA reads TGTGCCATCAGTGACTTAGCGGGGGGGGCCCCAGATACGCAGTATTTT.

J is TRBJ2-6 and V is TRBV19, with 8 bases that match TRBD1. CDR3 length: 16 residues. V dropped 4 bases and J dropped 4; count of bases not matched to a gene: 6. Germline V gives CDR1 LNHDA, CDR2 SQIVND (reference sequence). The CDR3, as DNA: TGTGCCAGTAGTACAGGGGGCGCGATAGGGGCCAACGTCCTGACTTTC. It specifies CASSTGGAIGANVLTF. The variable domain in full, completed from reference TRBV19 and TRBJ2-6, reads DGGITQSPKYLFRKEGQNVTLSCEQNLNHDAMYWYRQDPGQGLRLIYYSQIVNDFQKGDIAEGYSVSREKKESFPLTVTSAQKNPTAFYLCASSTGGAIGANVLTFGAGSRLTVL.

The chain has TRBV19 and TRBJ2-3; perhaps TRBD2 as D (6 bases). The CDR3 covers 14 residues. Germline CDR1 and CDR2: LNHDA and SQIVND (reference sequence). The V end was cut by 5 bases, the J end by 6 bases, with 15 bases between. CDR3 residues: CASSGGSGPDTQYF. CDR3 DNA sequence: TGTGCCAGTAGTGGGGGGTCCGGGCCGGATACGCAGTATTTT.

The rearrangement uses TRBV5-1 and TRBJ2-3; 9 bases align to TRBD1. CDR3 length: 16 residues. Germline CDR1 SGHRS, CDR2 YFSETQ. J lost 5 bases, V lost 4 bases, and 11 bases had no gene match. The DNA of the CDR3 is TGCGCCAGCAGCCCCAAAACAGGGGGCCTACGAGATACGCAGTATTTT. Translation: CASSPKTGGLRDTQYF. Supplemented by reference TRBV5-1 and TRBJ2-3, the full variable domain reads KAGVTQTPRYLIKTRGQQVTLSCSPISGHRSVSWYQQTPGQGLQFLFEYFSETQRNKGNFPGRFSGRQFSNSRSEMNVSTLELGDSALYLCASSPKTGGLRDTQYFGPGTRLTVL.

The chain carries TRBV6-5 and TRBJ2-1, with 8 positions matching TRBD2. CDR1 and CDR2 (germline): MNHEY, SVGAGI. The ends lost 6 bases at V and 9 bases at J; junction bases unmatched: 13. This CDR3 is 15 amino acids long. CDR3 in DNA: TGTGCCAGCAGCTCGGGGGGGACCAAGGTGGGTGAGCAGTTCTTC. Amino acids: CASSSGGTKVGEQFF.

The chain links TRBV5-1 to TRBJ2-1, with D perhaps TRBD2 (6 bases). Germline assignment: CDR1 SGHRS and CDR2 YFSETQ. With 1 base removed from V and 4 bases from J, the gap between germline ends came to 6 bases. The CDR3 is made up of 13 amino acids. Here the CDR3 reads CASSLRGYNEQFF. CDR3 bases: TGCGCCAGCAGCTTGCGGGGGTACAATGAGCAGTTCTTC.

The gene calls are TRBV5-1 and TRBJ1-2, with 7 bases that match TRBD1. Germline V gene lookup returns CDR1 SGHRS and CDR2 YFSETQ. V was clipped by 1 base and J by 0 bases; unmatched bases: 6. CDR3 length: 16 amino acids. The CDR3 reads CASSLNWDSSNYGYTF. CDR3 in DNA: TGCGCCAGCAGCTTGAACTGGGACAGCTCTAACTATGGCTACACCTTC.

CDR3 in amino acids: CASRQGNTEKLFF. CDR3 coding DNA: TGTGCCAGCAGACAGGGTAATACGGAAAAACTGTTTTTT. V is TRBV6-5 and J is TRBJ1-4; D is possibly TRBD1 (6 bases). Trimming removed 6 bases at V and 8 bases at J, with 13 bases between. CDR3 length: 13 residues. CDR1 is MNHEY and CDR2 is SVGAGI in the germline V gene.

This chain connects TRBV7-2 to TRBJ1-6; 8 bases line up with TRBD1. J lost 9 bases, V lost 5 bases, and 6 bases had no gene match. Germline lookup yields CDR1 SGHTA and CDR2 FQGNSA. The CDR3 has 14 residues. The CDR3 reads CASSIGTGSSPLHF. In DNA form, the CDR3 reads TGTGCCAGCAGCATCGGGACAGGTAGTTCACCCCTCCACTTT.

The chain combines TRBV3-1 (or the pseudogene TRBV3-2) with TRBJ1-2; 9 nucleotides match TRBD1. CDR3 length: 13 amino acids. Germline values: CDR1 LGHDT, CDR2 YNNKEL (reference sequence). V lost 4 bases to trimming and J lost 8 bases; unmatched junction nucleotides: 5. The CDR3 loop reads CASSPGTGKGYTF. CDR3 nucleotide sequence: TGTGCCAGCAGCCCGGGGACAGGGAAAGGCTACACCTTC.

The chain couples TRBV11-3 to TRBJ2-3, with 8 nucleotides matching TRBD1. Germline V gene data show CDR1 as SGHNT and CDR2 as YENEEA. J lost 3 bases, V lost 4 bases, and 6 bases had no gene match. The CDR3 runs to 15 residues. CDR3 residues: CASSSGQGETDTQYF. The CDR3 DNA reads TGTGCCAGCAGCTCCGGACAGGGTGAGACAGATACGCAGTATTTT.

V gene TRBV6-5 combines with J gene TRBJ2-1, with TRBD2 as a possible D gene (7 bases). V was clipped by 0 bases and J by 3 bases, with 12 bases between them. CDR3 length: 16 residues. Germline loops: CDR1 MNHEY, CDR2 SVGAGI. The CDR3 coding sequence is TGTGCCAGCAGTTACTCGGGGGGGCAGCTCTACAATGAGCAGTTCTTC. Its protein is CASSYSGGQLYNEQFF.

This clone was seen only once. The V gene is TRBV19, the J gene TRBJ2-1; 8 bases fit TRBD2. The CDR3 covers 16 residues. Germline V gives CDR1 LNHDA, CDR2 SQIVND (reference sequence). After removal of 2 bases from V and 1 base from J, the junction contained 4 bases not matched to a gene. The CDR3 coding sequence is TGTGCCAGTAGTATAAGGGCTAGCGGGTCCTACAATGAGCAGTTCTTC. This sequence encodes CASSIRASGSYNEQFF.

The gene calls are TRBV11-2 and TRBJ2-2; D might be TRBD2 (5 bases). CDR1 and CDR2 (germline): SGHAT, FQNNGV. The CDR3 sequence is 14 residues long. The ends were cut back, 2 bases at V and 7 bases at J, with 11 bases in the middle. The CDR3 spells CASSLSGIHGELFF. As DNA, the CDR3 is TGTGCCAGCAGCTTATCGGGGATTCACGGGGAGCTGTTTTTT. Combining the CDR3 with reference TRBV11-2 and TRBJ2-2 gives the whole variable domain EAGVAQSPRYKIIEKRQSVAFWCNPISGHATLYWYQQILGQGPKLLIQFQNNGVVDDSQLPKDRFSAERLKGVDSTLKIQPAKLEDSAVYLCASSLSGIHGELFFGEGSRLTVL.

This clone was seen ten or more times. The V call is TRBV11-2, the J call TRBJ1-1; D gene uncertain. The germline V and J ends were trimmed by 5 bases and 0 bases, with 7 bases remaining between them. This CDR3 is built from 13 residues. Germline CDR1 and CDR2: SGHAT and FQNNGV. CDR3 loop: CASSQEMNTEAFF. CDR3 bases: TGTGCCAGCAGCCAAGAGATGAACACTGAAGCTTTCTTT.

In DNA, the CDR3 is TGTGCCAGTCGGTGGGGGGGAGGGGACACAGATACGCAGTATTTT. Translated, it gives CASRWGGGDTDTQYF. V usage is TRBV19 and J usage is TRBJ2-3; TRBD2 matches 7 bases. The CDR3 length is 15 residues. Per germline, CDR1 LNHDA and CDR2 SQIVND (reference sequence). The trim removed 8 bases at V and 2 bases at J, leaving 10 bases unmatched.

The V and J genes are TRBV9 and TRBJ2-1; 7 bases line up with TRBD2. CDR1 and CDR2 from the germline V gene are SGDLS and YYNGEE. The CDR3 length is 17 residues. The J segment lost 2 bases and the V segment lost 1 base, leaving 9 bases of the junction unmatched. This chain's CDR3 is CASSVTATAGTYNEQFF. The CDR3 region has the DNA TGTGCCAGCAGCGTAACTGCCACAGCGGGGACCTACAATGAGCAGTTCTTC.

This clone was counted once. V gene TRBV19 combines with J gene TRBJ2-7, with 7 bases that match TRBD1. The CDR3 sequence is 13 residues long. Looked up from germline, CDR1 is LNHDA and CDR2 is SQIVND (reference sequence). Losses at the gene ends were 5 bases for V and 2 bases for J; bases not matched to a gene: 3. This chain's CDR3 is CASSRTGTYEQYF. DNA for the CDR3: TGTGCCAGTAGTCGGACAGGTACCTACGAGCAGTACTTC.

The CDR3 here is CASSTEGPRGETQYF. CDR3 coding DNA: TGCGCCAGCAGTACCGAGGGTCCCCGCGGAGAGACCCAGTACTTC. The rearrangement links TRBV23-1 to TRBJ2-5, with a possible D match to TRBD2 (5 bases). TRBV23-1 is an ORF, with its function uncertain. This CDR3 comprises 15 residues. V shed 5 bases and J shed 4 bases, with 17 bases lying between them.

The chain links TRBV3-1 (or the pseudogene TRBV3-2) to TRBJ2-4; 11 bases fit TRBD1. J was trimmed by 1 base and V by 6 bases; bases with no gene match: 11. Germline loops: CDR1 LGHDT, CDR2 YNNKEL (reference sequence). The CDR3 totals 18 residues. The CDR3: CASREGTGGSLAKNIQYF. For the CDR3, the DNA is TGTGCCAGCAGGGAGGGGACAGGGGGAAGCCTGGCCAAAAACATTCAGTACTTC.

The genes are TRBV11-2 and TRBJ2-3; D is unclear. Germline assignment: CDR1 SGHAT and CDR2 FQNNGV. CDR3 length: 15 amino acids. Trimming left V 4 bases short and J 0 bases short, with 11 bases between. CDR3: CASSSYSPSTDTQYF. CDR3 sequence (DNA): TGTGCCAGCAGCTCTTACAGTCCTAGCACAGATACGCAGTATTTT.

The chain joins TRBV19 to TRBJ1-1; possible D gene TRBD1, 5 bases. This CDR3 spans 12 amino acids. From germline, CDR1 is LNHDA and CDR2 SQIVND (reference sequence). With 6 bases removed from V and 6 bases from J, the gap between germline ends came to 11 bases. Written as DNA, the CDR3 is TGTGCCAGTAGGCCCCCAGGGCCTGAAGCTTTCTTT. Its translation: CASRPPGPEAFF.

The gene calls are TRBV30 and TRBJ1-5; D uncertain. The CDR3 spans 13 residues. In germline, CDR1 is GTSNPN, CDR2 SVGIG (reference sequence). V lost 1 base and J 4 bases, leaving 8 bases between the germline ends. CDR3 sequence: CAWSDSSNQPQHF. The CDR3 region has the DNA TGTGCCTGGAGTGACAGCTCTAATCAGCCCCAGCATTTT.